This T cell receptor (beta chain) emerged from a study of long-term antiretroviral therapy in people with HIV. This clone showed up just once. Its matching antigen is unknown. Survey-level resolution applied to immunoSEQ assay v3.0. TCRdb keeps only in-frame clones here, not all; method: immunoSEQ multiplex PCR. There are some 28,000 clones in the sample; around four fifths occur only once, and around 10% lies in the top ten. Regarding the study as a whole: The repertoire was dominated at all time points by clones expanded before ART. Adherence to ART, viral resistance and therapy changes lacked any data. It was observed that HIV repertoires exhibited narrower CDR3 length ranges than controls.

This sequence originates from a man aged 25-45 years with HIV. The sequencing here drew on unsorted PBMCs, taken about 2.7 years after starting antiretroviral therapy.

This chain's CDR3 is CASSLPPSGTSTDTQYF. The CDR3 bases are TGTGCCAGCAGTTTACCCCCTAGCGGAACTAGCACAGATACGCAGTATTTT. The chain is built from TRBV28 and TRBJ2-3; TRBD2 matches at 7 bases. The CDR3 has 17 amino acids. Germline V CDR1 and CDR2: MDHEN, SYDVKM. Trimming took 2 bases from V and 0 from J; bases not matched to a gene: 8.